This T cell receptor (beta chain) stems from a study of T-cell memory formation after mild COVID-19. TCRdb re-called the 5' RACE reads with MiXCR, one entry per CDR3 protein. The table includes about 470,000 distinct CDR3 sequences, around a quarter detected once. The table lists this clonotype with a few counts. The CDR3 length is 15 residues. Trimming left V 9 bases short and J 2 bases short, with 19 bases between. Per germline, CDR1 SGHKS and CDR2 YYEKEE (reference sequence). Material: PBMCs or a T cell subset sorted from them (not recorded which). This receptor was identified in an adult woman who had mild COVID-19 (a few samples of this study predate the infection). Cell type and time point are not known. The chain is built from TRBV5-5 and TRBJ2-3; no firm D call. The CDR3 sequence is CATRPRDHSTDTQYF. The CDR3 DNA sequence: TGTGCCACCCGCCCCCGTGACCACTCCACAGATACGCAGTATTTT.